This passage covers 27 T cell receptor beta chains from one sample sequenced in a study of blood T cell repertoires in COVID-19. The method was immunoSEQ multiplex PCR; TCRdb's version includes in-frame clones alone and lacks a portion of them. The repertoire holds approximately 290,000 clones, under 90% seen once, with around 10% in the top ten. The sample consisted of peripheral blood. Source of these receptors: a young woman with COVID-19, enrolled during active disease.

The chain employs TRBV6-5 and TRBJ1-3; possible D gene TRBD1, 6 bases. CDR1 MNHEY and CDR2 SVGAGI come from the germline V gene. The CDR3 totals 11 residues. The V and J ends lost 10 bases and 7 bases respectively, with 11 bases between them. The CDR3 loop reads CAILRGNTIYF. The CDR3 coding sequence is TGTGCCATCCTGAGGGGGAACACCATATATTTT.

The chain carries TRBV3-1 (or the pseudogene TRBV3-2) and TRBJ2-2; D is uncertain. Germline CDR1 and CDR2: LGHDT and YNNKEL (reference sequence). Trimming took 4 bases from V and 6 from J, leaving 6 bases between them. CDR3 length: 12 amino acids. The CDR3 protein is CASSLIPGELFF. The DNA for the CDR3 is TGTGCCAGCAGCCTAATTCCCGGGGAGCTGTTTTTT.

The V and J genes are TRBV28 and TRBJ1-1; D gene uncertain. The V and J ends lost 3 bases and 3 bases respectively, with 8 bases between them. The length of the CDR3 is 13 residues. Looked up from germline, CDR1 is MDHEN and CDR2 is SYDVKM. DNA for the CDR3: TGTGCCAGCAGTTTTGAGCCCTACACTGAAGCTTTCTTT. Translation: CASSFEPYTEAFF. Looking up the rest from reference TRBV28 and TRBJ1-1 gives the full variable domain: DVKVTQSSRYLVKRTGEKVFLECVQDMDHENMFWYRQDPGLGLRLIYFSYDVKMKEKGDIPEGYSVSREKKERFSLILESASTNQTSMYLCASSFEPYTEAFFGQGTRLTVV.

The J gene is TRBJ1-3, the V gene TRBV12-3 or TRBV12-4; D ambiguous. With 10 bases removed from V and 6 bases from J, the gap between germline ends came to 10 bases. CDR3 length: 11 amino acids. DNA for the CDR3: TGTGCCACCAGGTCTTTAAACACCATATATTTT. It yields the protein CATRSLNTIYF.

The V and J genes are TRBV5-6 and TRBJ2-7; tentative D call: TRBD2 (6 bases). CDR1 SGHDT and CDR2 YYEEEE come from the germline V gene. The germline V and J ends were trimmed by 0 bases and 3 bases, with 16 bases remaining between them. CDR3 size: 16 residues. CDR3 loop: CASSLGGGNSGYEQYF. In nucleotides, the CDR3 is TGTGCCAGCAGCTTGGGTGGAGGGAACAGCGGCTACGAGCAGTACTTC.

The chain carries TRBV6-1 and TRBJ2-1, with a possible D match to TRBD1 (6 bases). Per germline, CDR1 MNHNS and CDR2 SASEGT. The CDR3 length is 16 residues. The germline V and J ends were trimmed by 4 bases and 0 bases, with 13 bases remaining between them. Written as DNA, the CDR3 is TGTGCCAGCAGTGGGGGGCCTCAATTCTCCTACAATGAGCAGTTCTTC. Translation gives CASSGGPQFSYNEQFF.

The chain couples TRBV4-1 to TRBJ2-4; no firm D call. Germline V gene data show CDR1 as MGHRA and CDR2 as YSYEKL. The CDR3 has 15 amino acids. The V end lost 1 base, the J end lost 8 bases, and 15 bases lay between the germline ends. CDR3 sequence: CASSQAPTTSDIQYF. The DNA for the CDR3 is TGCGCCAGCAGCCAAGCCCCCACTACCAGTGACATTCAGTACTTC.

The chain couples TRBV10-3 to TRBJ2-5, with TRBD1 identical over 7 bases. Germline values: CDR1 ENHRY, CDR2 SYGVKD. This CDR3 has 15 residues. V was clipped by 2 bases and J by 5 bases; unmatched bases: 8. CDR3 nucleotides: TGTGCCATCAGTGAGGTTGGACAGGATATTGAGACCCAGTACTTC. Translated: CAISEVGQDIETQYF.

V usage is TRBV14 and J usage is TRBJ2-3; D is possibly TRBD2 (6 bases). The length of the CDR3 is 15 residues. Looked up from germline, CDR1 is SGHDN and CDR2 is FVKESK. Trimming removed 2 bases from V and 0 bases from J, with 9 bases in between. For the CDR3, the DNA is TGTGCCAGCAGCCAACCGGGACTCAGCACAGATACGCAGTATTTT. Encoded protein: CASSQPGLSTDTQYF.

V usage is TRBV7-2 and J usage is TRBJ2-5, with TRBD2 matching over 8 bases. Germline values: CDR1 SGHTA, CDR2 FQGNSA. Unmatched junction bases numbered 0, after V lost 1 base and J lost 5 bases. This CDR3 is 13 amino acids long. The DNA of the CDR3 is TGTGCCAGCAGCTTAGGGACTAGCGAGACCCAGTACTTC. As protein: CASSLGTSETQYF.

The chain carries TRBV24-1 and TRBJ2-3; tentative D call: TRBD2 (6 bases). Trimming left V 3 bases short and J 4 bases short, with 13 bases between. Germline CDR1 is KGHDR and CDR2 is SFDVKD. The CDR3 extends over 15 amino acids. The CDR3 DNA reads TGTGCCACCAGTGATGGGGACTCGAATCCAGATACGCAGTATTTT. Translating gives CATSDGDSNPDTQYF.

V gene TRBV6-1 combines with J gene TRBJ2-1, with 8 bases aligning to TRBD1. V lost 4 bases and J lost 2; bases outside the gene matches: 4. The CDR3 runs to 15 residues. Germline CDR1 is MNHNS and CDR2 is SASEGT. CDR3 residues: CASSASQGAYNEQFF. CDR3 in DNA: TGTGCCAGCAGTGCCTCACAGGGGGCCTACAATGAGCAGTTCTTC.

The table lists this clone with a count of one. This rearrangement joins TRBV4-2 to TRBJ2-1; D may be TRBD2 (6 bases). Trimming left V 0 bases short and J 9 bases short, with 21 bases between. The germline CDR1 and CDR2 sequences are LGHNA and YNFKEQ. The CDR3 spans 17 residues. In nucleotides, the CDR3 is TGTGCCAGCAGCCAAGATCCAGCGGGTCACTCCGTAGGTGAGCAGTTCTTC. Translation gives CASSQDPAGHSVGEQFF.

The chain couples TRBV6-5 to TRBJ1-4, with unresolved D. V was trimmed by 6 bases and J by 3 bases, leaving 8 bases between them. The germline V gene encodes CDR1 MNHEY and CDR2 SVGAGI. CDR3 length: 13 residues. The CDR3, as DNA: TGTGCCAGCAGCCCCACGGCTAATGAAAAACTGTTTTTT. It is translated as CASSPTANEKLFF.

CDR3 bases: TGTGCCAGCAGCTGGGGGGGCCAGGGAAATACGCAGTATTTT. This gives the protein CASSWGGQGNTQYF. The rearrangement links TRBV11-2 to TRBJ2-3, with TRBD2 as a possible D gene (7 bases). With 4 bases removed from V and 7 bases from J, the gap between germline ends came to 15 bases. The germline CDR1 and CDR2 sequences are SGHAT and FQNNGV. The CDR3 covers 14 residues.

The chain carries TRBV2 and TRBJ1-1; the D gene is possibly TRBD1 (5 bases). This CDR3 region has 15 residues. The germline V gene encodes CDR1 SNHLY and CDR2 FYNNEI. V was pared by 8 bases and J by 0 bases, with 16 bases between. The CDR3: CASEDGRQMNTEAFF. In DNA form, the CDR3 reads TGTGCCAGCGAAGATGGCAGACAGATGAACACTGAAGCTTTCTTT.

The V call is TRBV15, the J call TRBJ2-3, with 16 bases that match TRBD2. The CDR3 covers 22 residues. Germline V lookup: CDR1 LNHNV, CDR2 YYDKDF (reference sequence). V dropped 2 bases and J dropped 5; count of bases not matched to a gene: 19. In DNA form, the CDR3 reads TGTGCCACCAGCAGATCGCCGGGACACCTAGGGACTAGCGGGGGGGCCGTAGATACGCAGTATTTT. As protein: CATSRSPGHLGTSGGAVDTQYF.

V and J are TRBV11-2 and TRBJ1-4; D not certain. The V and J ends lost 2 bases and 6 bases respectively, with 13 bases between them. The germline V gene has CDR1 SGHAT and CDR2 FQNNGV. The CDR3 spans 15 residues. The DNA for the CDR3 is TGTGCCAGCAGCTTATCGGGGATCCCTCATGAAAAACTGTTTTTT. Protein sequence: CASSLSGIPHEKLFF.

The CDR3 nucleotides are TGTGCCAGCAGCTCCCCGGGGGGTTACTCCTACAATGAGCAGTTCTTC. As protein: CASSSPGGYSYNEQFF. The chain couples TRBV7-9 to TRBJ2-1; 7 bases are a match to TRBD2. CDR3 length: 16 amino acids. Unmatched junction bases numbered 6, after V lost 4 bases and J lost 0 bases. CDR1 SEHNR and CDR2 FQNEAQ come from the germline V gene (reference sequence).

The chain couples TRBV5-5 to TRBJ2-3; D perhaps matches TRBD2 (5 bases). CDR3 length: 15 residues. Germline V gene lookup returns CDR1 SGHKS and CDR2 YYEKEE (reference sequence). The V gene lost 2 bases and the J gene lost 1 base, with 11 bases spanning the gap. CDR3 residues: CASSLGRVGTDTQYF. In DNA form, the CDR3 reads TGTGCCAGCAGCTTAGGGCGGGTTGGCACAGATACGCAGTATTTT.

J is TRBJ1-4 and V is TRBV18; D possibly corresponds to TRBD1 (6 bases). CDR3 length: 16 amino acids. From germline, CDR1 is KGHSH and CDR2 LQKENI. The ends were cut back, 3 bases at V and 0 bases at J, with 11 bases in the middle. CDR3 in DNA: TGTGCCAGCTCACCCTCCGGACAGACAACTAATGAAAAACTGTTTTTT. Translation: CASSPSGQTTNEKLFF.

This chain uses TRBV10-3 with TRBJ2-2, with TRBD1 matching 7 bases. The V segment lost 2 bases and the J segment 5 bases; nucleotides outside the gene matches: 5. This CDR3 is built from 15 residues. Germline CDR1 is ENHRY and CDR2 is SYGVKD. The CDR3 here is CAISEPGTVTGELFF. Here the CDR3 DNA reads TGTGCCATCAGTGAGCCAGGGACAGTTACCGGGGAGCTGTTTTTT.

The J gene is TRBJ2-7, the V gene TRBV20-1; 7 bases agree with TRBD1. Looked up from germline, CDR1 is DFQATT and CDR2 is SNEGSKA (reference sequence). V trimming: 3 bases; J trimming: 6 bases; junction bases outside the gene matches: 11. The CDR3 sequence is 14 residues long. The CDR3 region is CSASETGIGSEQYF. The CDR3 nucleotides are TGCAGTGCTAGTGAGACAGGGATTGGAAGCGAGCAGTACTTC.

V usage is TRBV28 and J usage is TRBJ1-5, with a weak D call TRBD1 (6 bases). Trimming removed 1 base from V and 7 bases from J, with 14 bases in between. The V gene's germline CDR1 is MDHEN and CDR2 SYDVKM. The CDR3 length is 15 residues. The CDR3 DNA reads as TGTGCCAGCAGTTTATCTACAGGGTGGAACCAGCCCCAGCATTTT. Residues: CASSLSTGWNQPQHF.

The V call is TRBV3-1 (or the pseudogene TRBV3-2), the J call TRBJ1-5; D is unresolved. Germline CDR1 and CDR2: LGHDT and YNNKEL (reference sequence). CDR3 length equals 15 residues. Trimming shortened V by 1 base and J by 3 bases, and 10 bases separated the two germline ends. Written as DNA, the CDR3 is TGTGCCAGCAGCCAAGGCGGGTCAGTCAATCAGCCCCAGCATTTT. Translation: CASSQGGSVNQPQHF.

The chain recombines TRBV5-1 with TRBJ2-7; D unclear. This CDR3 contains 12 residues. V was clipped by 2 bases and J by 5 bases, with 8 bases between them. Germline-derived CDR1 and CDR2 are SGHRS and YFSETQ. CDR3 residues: CASSFGWNEQYF. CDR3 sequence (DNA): TGCGCCAGCAGCTTCGGGTGGAACGAGCAGTACTTC.

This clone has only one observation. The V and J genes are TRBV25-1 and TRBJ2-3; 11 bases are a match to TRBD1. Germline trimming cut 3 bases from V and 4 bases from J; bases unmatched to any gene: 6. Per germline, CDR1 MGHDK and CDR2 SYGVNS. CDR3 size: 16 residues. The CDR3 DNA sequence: TGTGCCAGCAGTGACTTCGGACAGGGGGCCCCAGATACGCAGTATTTT. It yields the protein CASSDFGQGAPDTQYF.